The sequence of this T cell receptor (beta chain) was determined in a study of blood T cell repertoires in COVID-19. Study-level information: Nucleic acid was either cDNA or gDNA, and it came from T cells, B-cell-depleted T cells, or PBMCs.

Using immunoSEQ multiplex PCR, the repertoire was profiled, and TCRdb retains in-frame clones only, with some absent. This sample has about 130,000 clones, with roughly 81% found just once. CDR3 length equals 15 residues. CDR1 and CDR2 (germline): LGHDT, YNNKEL (reference sequence). V was pared by 1 base and J by 4 bases, with 14 bases between. This TCR derives from a human donor in a cohort sampled during active COVID-19. The V and J genes are TRBV3-1 (or the pseudogene TRBV3-2) and TRBJ2-7, with D perhaps matching TRBD2 (6 bases). Material for sequencing was peripheral blood. Here the CDR3 DNA reads TGTGCCAGCAGCCAAGGGAAACTAGCAGGATACGAGCAGTACTTC. Residues: CASSQGKLAGYEQYF.